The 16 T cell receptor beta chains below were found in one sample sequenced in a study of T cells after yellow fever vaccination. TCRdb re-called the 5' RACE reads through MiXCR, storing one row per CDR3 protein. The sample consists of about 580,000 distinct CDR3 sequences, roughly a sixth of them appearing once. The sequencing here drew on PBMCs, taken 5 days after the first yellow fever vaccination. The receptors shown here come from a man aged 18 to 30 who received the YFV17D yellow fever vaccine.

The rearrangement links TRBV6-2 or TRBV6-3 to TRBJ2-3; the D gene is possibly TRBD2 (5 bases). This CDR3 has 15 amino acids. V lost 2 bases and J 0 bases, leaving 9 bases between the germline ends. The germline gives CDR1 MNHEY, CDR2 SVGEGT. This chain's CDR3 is CASSYEGGSTDTQYF. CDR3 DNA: TGTGCCAGCAGTTACGAGGGTGGTAGCACAGATACGCAGTATTTT.

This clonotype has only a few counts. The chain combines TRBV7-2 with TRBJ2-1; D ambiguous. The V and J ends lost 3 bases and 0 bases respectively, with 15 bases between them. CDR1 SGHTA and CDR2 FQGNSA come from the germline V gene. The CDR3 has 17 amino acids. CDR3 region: CASSFVSPVRSYNEQFF. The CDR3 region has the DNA TGTGCCAGCAGCTTTGTATCCCCCGTGCGCTCCTACAATGAGCAGTTCTTC.

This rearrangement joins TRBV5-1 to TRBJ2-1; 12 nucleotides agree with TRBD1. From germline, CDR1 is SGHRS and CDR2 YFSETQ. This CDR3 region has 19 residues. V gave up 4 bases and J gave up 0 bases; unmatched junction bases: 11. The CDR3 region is CASSLPGQGAQGSYNEQFF. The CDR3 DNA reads TGCGCCAGCAGCCTCCCGGGACAGGGGGCGCAGGGCTCCTACAATGAGCAGTTCTTC.

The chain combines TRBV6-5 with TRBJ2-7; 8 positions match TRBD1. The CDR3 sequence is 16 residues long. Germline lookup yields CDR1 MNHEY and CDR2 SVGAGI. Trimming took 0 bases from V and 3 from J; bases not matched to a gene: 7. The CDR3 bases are TGTGCCAGCAGTTACTCGGGGCAGGGGGCCGTCTACGAGCAGTACTTC. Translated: CASSYSGQGAVYEQYF.

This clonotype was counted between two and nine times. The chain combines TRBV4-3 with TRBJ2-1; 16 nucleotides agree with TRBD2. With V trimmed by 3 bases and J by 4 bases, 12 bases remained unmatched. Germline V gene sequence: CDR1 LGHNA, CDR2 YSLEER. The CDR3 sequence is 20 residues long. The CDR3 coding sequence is TGCGCCAGCAGCCACCTTACCGGGACTAGCGGGGGGGGCAGATACAATGAGCAGTTCTTC. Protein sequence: CASSHLTGTSGGGRYNEQFF.

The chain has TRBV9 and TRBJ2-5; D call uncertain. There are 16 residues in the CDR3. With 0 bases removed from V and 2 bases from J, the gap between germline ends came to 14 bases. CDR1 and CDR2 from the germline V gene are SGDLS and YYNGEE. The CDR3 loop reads CASSVDLSRTQETQYF. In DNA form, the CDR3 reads TGTGCCAGCAGCGTAGATTTATCCCGCACTCAAGAGACCCAGTACTTC.

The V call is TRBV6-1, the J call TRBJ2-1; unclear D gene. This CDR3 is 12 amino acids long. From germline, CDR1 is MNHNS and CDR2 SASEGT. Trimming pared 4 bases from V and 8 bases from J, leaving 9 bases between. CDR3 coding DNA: TGTGCCAGCAGTGCAGTTTGGGATGAGCAGTTCTTC. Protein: CASSAVWDEQFF.

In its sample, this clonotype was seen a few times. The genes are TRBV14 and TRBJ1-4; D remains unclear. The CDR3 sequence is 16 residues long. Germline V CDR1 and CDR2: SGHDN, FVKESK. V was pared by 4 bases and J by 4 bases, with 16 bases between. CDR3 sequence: CASSPHGSYLNEKLFF. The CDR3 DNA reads TGTGCCAGCAGCCCGCACGGTTCTTACCTTAATGAAAAACTGTTTTTT.

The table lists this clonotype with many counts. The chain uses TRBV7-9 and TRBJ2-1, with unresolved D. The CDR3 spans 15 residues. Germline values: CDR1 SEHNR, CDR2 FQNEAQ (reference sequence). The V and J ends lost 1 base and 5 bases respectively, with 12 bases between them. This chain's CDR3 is CASSLEGAGNNEQFF. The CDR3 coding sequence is TGTGCCAGCAGCTTAGAAGGTGCTGGGAACAATGAGCAGTTCTTC.

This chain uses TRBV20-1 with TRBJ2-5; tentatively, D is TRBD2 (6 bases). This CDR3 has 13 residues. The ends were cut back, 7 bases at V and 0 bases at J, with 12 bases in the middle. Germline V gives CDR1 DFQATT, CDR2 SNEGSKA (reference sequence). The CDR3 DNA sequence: TGCAGTGGGTCGGGGGTGAACCAAGAGACCCAGTACTTC. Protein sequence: CSGSGVNQETQYF.

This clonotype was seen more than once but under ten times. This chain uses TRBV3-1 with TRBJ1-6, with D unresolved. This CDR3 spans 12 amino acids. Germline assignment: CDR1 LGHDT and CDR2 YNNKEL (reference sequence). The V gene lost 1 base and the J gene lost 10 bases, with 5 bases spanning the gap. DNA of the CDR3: TGTGCCAGCAGCCAAGCCATGTCACCCCTCCACTTT. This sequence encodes CASSQAMSPLHF.

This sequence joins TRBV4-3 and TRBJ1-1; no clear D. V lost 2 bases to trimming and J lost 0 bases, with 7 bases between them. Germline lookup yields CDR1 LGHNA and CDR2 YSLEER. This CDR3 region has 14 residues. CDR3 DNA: TGCGCCAGCAGCCAAAGCTCACTGAACACTGAAGCTTTCTTT. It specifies CASSQSSLNTEAFF.

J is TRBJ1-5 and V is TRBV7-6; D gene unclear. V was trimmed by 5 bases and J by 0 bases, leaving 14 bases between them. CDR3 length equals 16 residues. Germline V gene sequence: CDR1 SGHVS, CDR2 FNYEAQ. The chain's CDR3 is CASSPSTAYSNQPQHF. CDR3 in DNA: TGTGCCAGCAGCCCGAGTACAGCTTATAGCAATCAGCCCCAGCATTTT. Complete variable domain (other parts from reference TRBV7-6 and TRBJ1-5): GAGVSQSPRYKVTKRGQDVALRCDPISGHVSLYWYRQALGQGPEFLTYFNYEAQQDKSGLPNDRFSAERPEGSISTLTIQRTEQRDSAMYRCASSPSTAYSNQPQHFGDGTRLSIL.

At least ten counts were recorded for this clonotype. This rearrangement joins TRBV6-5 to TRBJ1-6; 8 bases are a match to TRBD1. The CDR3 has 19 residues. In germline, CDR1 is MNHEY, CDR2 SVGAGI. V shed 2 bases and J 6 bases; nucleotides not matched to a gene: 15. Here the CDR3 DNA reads TGTGCCAGCAGTTACGCTATTAGGACAGGGTGGGGGGGTAATTCACCCCTCCACTTT. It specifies CASSYAIRTGWGGNSPLHF.

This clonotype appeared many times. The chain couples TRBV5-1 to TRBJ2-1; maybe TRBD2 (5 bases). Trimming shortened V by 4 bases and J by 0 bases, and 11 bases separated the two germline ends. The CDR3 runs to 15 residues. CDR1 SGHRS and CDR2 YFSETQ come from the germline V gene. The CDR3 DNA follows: TGCGCCAGCAGCAGGACTCAGAGCTCCTACAATGAGCAGTTCTTC. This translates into CASSRTQSSYNEQFF.

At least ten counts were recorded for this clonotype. As DNA, the CDR3 is TGTGCCATCAGGGACAGGGAGGCTAACTATGGCTACACCTTC. Translation: CAIRDREANYGYTF. The rearrangement links TRBV10-3 to TRBJ1-2; 8 bases match TRBD1. J was trimmed by 0 bases and V by 6 bases; bases with no gene match: 3. Germline values: CDR1 ENHRY, CDR2 SYGVKD. The CDR3 length is 14 residues.